This T cell receptor (beta chain) was documented in a study of shared clonotypes between healthy human individuals. Findings and caveats of the study: Non-shared clonotypes showed lower generation probabilities than clonotypes common to all four donors.

Only in-frame clones appear in the TCRdb table, and some are missing; sequencing was by immunoSEQ multiplex PCR. The sample shows about 800,000 clones, around 96% of them seen only once. The naive CD8 subset, CD45RO-negative cells positively selected for CCR7, excluded terminally differentiated effector memory CD45RA+ cells. The donors were all Caucasian adults (living in Nashville, Tennessee). Regarding this clone: No antigen is known for it. Other nucleotide sequences in the sample specify the same CDR3.

CDR3 length: 12 residues. Trimming stripped 1 base from V and 4 bases from J, with 3 bases between. The germline V gene encodes CDR1 KGHSH and CDR2 LQKENI. The source material was naive CD8+ T cells sorted from blood. This chain connects TRBV18 to TRBJ2-3; D is uncertain. This sequence originates from a man aged 25-45 years in good health. Here the CDR3 DNA reads TGTGCCAGCTCACCACGATCAGATACGCAGTATTTT. It encodes CASSPRSDTQYF.